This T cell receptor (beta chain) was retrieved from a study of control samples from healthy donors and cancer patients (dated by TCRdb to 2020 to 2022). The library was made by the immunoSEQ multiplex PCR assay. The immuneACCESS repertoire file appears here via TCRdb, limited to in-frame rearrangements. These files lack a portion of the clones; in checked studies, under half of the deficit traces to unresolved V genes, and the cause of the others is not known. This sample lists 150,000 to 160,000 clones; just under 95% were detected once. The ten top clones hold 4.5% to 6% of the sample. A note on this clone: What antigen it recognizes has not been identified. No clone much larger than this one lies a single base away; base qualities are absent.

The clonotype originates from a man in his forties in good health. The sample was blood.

The CDR3 reads as follows: CASSQGGRNQPQHF. The DNA reads as follows: TGTGCCAGCTCCCAAGGGGGGAGGAATCAGCCCCAGCATTTT. The rearranged segments are TRBV18 and TRBJ1-5, with TRBD1 tentatively as D gene (6 bases match). Its CDR3 holds 14 amino acids, cysteine through phenylalanine. Just the 42-base CDR3 DNA is kept, in frame starting at base 1. The germline V gene gives CDR1 as KGHSH and CDR2 as LQKENI. V and J lose 6 bases and 4 bases, and a span of 13 bases separates them. This CDR3, with the reference TRBV18 and TRBJ1-5 proteins standing in past its ends, gives the full variable domain NAGVMQNPRHLVRRRGQEARLRCSPMKGHSHVYWYRQLPEEGLKFMVYLQKENIIDESGMPKERFSAEFPKEGPSILRIQQVVRGDSAAYFCASSQGGRNQPQHFGDGTRLSIL.